The clone carrying this T cell receptor beta chain occurred many times. Trimming stripped 5 bases from V and 1 base from J, with 11 bases between. The CDR3 has 14 residues. Per the germline V gene, CDR1 is SEHNR and CDR2 is FQNEAQ (reference sequence). The source of the sample is a study of T cells in Graves' hyperthyroidism and ophthalmopathy. Regions amplified from RNA transcripts were the TCR beta CDR3 regions. First-round RT-PCR with HTBI primers amplified the TCR CDR3 region. TCRdb used MiXCR to reprocess the multiplex PCR reads, holding one entry per CDR3 protein. The table lists 800,000 or so distinct CDR3 sequences, 38% of them singletons, with approximately 8.7% in the top ten.

The rearrangement uses TRBV7-9 and TRBJ1-1; D is possibly TRBD1 (5 bases). Sequencing input: blood. The sequence was obtained from a man aged 18 to 29 with Graves' hyperthyroidism. In DNA form, the CDR3 reads TGTGCCAGCAGCGCCTGGGGGGGGAACACTGAAGCTTTCTTT. Its translation is CASSAWGGNTEAFF. Full variable domain (remainder filled in from reference TRBV7-9 and TRBJ1-1): DTGVSQNPRHKITKRGQNVTFRCDPISEHNRLYWYRQTLGQGPEFLTYFQNEAQLEKSRLLSDRFSAERPKGSFSTLEIQRTEQGDSAMYLCASSAWGGNTEAFFGQGTRLTVV.